These 13 T cell receptor beta chains originate from one sample sequenced in a study of neurological immune-mediated disorders. MiXCR was run by TCRdb on the 5' RACE reads, yielding one entry per CDR3 protein. The sample has around 58,000 distinct CDR3 sequences; approximately 3.6% are singletons. Sequencing was carried out using PBMCs. The receptor set was obtained from a woman aged 55-69 years with multiple sclerosis.

This clonotype showed up many times. This chain joins TRBV5-1 and TRBJ1-1; D possibly corresponds to TRBD1 (5 bases). The CDR3 spans 13 residues. Germline V gene data show CDR1 as SGHRS and CDR2 as YFSETQ. Trimming shortened V by 2 bases and J by 8 bases, and 13 bases separated the two germline ends. The CDR3 coding sequence is TGCGCCAGCAGCTTCGTGCCGACAGCAGAAGCTTTCTTT. Protein sequence: CASSFVPTAEAFF. Complete variable domain (other parts from reference TRBV5-1 and TRBJ1-1): KAGVTQTPRYLIKTRGQQVTLSCSPISGHRSVSWYQQTPGQGLQFLFEYFSETQRNKGNFPGRFSGRQFSNSRSEMNVSTLELGDSALYLCASSFVPTAEAFFGQGTRLTVV.

This clonotype was found many times. The CDR3 nucleotides read TGTGCCAGCAGCCGTAGGACAGAATCCTTCTATGGCTACACCTTC. Residues: CASSRRTESFYGYTF. V and J are TRBV12-3 or TRBV12-4 and TRBJ1-2; D is perhaps TRBD1 (6 bases). V lost 6 bases and J 4 bases, leaving 18 bases between the germline ends. This CDR3 contains 15 residues.

This clonotype occurred many times. This chain links TRBV30 with TRBJ1-6; 11 positions match TRBD1. The V segment lost 2 bases and the J segment 7 bases; nucleotides outside the gene matches: 10. CDR1 and CDR2 from the germline V gene are GTSNPN and SVGIG (reference sequence). This CDR3 is 17 amino acids long. CDR3 sequence (DNA): TGTGCCTGGAGTTCCGGGACAGGGGGATTCATGAATTCACCCCTCCACTTT. This gives the protein CAWSSGTGGFMNSPLHF.

This clonotype came up many times. The chain recombines TRBV5-1 with TRBJ2-5; 11 positions match TRBD2. This CDR3 is built from 17 residues. The germline V gene has CDR1 SGHRS and CDR2 YFSETQ. V lost 4 bases to trimming and J lost 3 bases; unmatched junction nucleotides: 11. CDR3 nucleotides: TGCGCCAGCAGCCAGAGCCTAGCGGGGGGAATAGAAGAGACCCAGTACTTC. Its protein product is CASSQSLAGGIEETQYF.

This clonotype has a count of ten or more. The rearrangement uses TRBV5-1 and TRBJ1-6; TRBD1 agrees at 8 bases. This CDR3 is 16 amino acids long. Germline V gives CDR1 SGHRS, CDR2 YFSETQ. With 4 bases clipped from V and 7 bases from J, the junction kept 10 bases outside the gene matches. The CDR3 DNA reads TGCGCCAGCAGCCACGGACAGGGCATCAGGAATTCACCCCTCCACTTT. Protein: CASSHGQGIRNSPLHF.

The rearrangement uses TRBV5-1 and TRBJ2-2; D unclear. Trimming pared 1 base from V and 0 bases from J, leaving 13 bases between. Germline V lookup: CDR1 SGHRS, CDR2 YFSETQ. The CDR3 contains 17 residues. The CDR3 loop reads CASSLRQLRPNTGELFF. For the CDR3, the DNA is TGCGCCAGCAGCTTGCGCCAACTACGCCCGAACACCGGGGAGCTGTTTTTT.

In its sample, this clonotype was seen many times. The genes are TRBV29-1 and TRBJ1-2; perhaps TRBD1 as D (6 bases). V was cut by 6 bases and J by 4 bases, with 12 bases left in between. The CDR3 totals 12 residues. Germline values: CDR1 SQVTM, CDR2 ANQGSEA. Written as DNA, the CDR3 is TGCAGCGTGGCCAGGGGACCCTATGGCTACACCTTC. It yields the protein CSVARGPYGYTF.

The table lists this clonotype with many counts. The genes are TRBV5-6 and TRBJ1-1, with D hard to call. This CDR3 contains 11 residues. Germline-derived CDR1 and CDR2 are SGHDT and YYEEEE. The germline V and J ends were trimmed by 1 base and 2 bases, with 0 bases remaining between them. The CDR3: CASSLNTEAFF. DNA for the CDR3: TGTGCCAGCAGCTTGAACACTGAAGCTTTCTTT.

This clonotype was observed many times. The chain uses TRBV9 and TRBJ2-3, with 10 nucleotides matching TRBD2. With V trimmed by 0 bases and J by 2 bases, 3 bases remained unmatched. The CDR3 covers 16 residues. Germline CDR1 SGDLS, CDR2 YYNGEE. CDR3 loop: CASSVGTSGLTDTQYF. Written as DNA, the CDR3 is TGTGCCAGCAGCGTAGGGACTAGCGGTCTCACAGATACGCAGTATTTT.

This clonotype was seen repeatedly, ten times or more. The chain links TRBV6-2 or TRBV6-3 to TRBJ1-5, with D maybe TRBD1 (5 bases). Germline CDR1 MNHEY, CDR2 SVGEGT. The V and J ends lost 6 bases and 7 bases respectively, with 19 bases between them. This CDR3 has 15 residues. The CDR3 coding sequence is TGTGCCAGCAGCCCCTCAGGGATATCGGAACAGCCCCAGCATTTT. Its protein is CASSPSGISEQPQHF.

There are many counts of this clonotype. This rearrangement joins TRBV12-3 or TRBV12-4 to TRBJ2-1; D gene ambiguous. The CDR3 consists of 15 residues. The V gene lost 2 bases and the J gene lost 6 bases, with 14 bases spanning the gap. The CDR3 loop reads CASSLSSGRINEQFF. Here the CDR3 DNA reads TGTGCCAGCAGTTTATCGTCGGGCAGAATCAATGAGCAGTTCTTC.

This clonotype was counted ten times or more. The CDR3 DNA reads as TGTGCCAGCAGCTTAGGGGACAGCGTATCAGGAGCTTTCTTT. It is translated as CASSLGDSVSGAFF. The V call is TRBV7-9, the J call TRBJ1-1, with 7 bases fitting TRBD1. The CDR3 is 14 amino acids. Germline-derived CDR1 and CDR2 are SEHNR and FQNEAQ (reference sequence). Unmatched junction bases numbered 9, after V lost 1 base and J lost 10 bases.

This clonotype was found many times. This rearrangement joins TRBV20-1 to TRBJ1-6, with unresolved D. Deletions cut 3 bases from V and 0 bases from J, with 9 bases between. Germline V CDR1 and CDR2: DFQATT, SNEGSKA (reference sequence). The CDR3 consists of 15 residues. The CDR3 protein is CSASYGSSYNSPLHF. DNA of the CDR3: TGCAGTGCTAGTTATGGGAGCTCCTATAATTCACCCCTCCACTTT.